This entry describes one TCR beta chain. The target of this receptor is not known. Qualities for individual bases were not recorded, and no much larger clone is one base off. This specimen belongs to a study of T-cell reconstitution after alpha-beta-depleted transplantation in children (dated by TCRdb to about 2016). General notes on the study: The study quantitatively tracked T-cell immune reconstitution after TCRalphabeta/CD19-depleted allogeneic hematopoietic cell transplantation in children using TCR repertoire profiling. Summary of the overall study and its limitations: Hyperexpanded clone frequencies declined over subsequent months; after one year, T-cell counts and TCRbeta diversity were mostly attributed to newly produced T cells. In some patients, the high TCRbeta diversity seen at day 60 was put down to recipient T cells and intrathymic progenitors that had survived conditioning. About two months after transplant, the apparently early recovery of alphabetaT-cell counts reportedly depended on just several hundred clones that had expanded rapidly and came from non-depleted graft cells.

Preparation of the library involved PCR. Reads for this sample came from an Illumina HiSeq 2500. To normalize quantification of the TCRbeta repertoire, the TCR libraries were built with molecular barcoding that relied on unique molecular identifiers. TCRdb's own reprocessing of the public reads used fastp at Q25 and MiXCR and kept productive beta chains. Duplicate CDR3 protein sequences are folded into a single record with the most common DNA and genes. The table for this sample lists roughly 310,000 distinct CDR3 sequences; about a quarter of them were counted only once. The ten largest account for roughly 9.8% of the sample. Reading the label with the study, this specimen's treatment or condition is: allogeneic hematopoietic cell transplantation with graft depleted of TCRalphabeta T cells and CD19 B cells. Transplant recipients were children who received TCRalphabeta/CD19-depleted allogeneic hematopoietic cell grafts.

This TCR derives from a male patient under 18 who had a stem cell transplant for acute lymphoblastic leukemia, so the T cells may come from the graft donor. The starting material was PBMCs, mostly from graft donor cells, obtained 180 days after TCRalphabeta/CD19-depleted stem cell transplant.

The CDR3 region has the sequence CASSHIIGGNYGYTF. The bases are TGTGCCAGCAGCCATATAATAGGGGGGAACTATGGCTACACCTTC. Recombination linked TRBV7-8 to TRBJ1-2; a tentative D match to TRBD1 spans 6 bases. Between the V and J ends, shortened by 5 bases and 2 bases respectively, the junction contains 15 bases. The CDR3 contains 15 residues, cysteine and phenylalanine counted. Just the 45-base CDR3 DNA is kept, in frame starting at base 1. CDR1 and CDR2, looked up from the germline V gene, are SGHVS and FQNEAQ.